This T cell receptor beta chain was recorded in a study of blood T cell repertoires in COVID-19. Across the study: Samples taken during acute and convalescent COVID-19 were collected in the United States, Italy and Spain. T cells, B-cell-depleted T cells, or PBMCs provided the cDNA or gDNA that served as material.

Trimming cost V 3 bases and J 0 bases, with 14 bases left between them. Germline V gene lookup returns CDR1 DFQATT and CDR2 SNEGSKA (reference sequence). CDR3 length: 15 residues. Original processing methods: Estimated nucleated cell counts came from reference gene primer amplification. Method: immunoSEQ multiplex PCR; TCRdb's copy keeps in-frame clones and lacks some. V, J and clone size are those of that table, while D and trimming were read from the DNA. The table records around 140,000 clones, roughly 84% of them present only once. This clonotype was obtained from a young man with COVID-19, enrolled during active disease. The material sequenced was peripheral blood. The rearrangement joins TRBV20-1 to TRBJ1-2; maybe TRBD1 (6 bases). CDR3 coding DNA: TGCAGTGCTAGTGAACAGGGTGGGGCTAACTATGGCTACACCTTC. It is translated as CSASEQGGANYGYTF.